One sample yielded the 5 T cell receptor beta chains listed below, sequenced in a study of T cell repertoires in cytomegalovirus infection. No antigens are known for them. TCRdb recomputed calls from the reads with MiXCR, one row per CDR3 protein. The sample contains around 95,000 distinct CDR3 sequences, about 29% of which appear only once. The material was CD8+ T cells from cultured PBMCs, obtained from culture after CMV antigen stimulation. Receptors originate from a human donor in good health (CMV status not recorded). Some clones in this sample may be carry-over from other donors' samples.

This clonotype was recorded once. This CDR3 reads CASIIPPNAGYTF. The CDR3 region has the DNA TGTGCCAGTATTATCCCTCCTAATGCGGGATACACCTTC. The rearrangement uses TRBV19 and TRBJ1-2; no definite D call. Germline lookup yields CDR1 LNHDA and CDR2 SQIVND (reference sequence). The CDR3 totals 13 residues. V was clipped by 7 bases and J by 11 bases, with 20 bases between them.

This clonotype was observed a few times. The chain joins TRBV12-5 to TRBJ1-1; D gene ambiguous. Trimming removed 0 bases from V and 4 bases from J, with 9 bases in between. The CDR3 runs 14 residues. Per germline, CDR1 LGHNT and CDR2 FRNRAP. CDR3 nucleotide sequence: TGTGCTAGTGGTTTGGTACGGGCGGGCACTGAAGCTTTCTTT. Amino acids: CASGLVRAGTEAFF. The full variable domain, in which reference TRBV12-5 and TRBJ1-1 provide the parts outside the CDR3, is DARVTQTPRHKVTEMGQEVTMRCQPILGHNTVFWYRQTMMQGLELLAYFRNRAPLDDSGMPKDRFSAEMPDATLATLKIQPSEPRDSAVYFCASGLVRAGTEAFFGQGTRLTVV.

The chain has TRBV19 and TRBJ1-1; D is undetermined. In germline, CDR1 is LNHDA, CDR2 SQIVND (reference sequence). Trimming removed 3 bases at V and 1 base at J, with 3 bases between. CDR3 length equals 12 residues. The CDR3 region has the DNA TGTGCCAGTAGTATTGGGAACACTGAAGCTTTCTTT. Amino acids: CASSIGNTEAFF.

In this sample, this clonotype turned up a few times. The CDR3 region has the DNA TGTGCCAGCAGTGCCGAGGACAGGCGTCTCTCAACTAATGAAAAACTGTTTTTT. This translates into CASSAEDRRLSTNEKLFF. V is TRBV25-1 and J is TRBJ1-4; TRBD1 agrees at 7 bases. CDR1 and CDR2 (germline): MGHDK, SYGVNS. The trim removed 4 bases at V and 0 bases at J, leaving 11 bases unmatched. This CDR3 is 18 amino acids long.

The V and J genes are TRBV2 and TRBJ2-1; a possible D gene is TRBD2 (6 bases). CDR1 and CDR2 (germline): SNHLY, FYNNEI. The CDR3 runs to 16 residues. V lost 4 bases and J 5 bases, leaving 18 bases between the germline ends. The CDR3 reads CASSAVGTPQDNEQFF. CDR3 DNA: TGTGCCAGCAGTGCCGTTGGGACTCCTCAAGACAATGAGCAGTTCTTC.